These 17 T cell receptor beta chains originate from one sample sequenced in a study of T cells in Graves' hyperthyroidism and ophthalmopathy (dated by TCRdb to between 2018 and 2021). The library was made by multiplex PCR. TCRdb shows the sequencer as Illumina HiSeq 2000. The TCR beta CDR3 regions were amplified from the RNA transcripts. The TCR CDR3 was subjected to a first round of RT-PCR using the HTBI primer set and the Qiagen OneStep RT-PCR kit. TCRdb trimmed public reads at Q25 via fastp, called clones via MiXCR and kept in-frame beta chains. Records with the same CDR3 protein are collapsed into one entry carrying the most frequent genes and DNA. Here the sample has about 740,000 distinct CDR3 sequences; less than 15% occur a single time. The top ten clonotypes cover 9.5% to 13% of the sample. The sequenced material came from blood. The receptor set was obtained from a woman between 18 and 30 years old with Graves' hyperthyroidism.

This clonotype was found many times. V gene TRBV3-1 combines with J gene TRBJ1-5, with D uncertain. The length of the CDR3 is 14 residues. The germline V gene has CDR1 LGHDT and CDR2 YNNKEL (reference sequence). Between the trimmed V and J ends, which lost 1 base and 2 bases, there was a span of 6 bases. The CDR3 nucleotides are TGTGCCAGCAGCCAAGCTAGGGGCAATCAGCCCCAGCATTTT. Translating it yields CASSQARGNQPQHF.

The chain couples TRBV6-1 to TRBJ1-2; D not resolved. CDR1 and CDR2 (germline): MNHNS, SASEGT. V lost 2 bases and J lost 8, with 15 bases in between. CDR3 length equals 14 residues. CDR3 nucleotides: TGTGCCAGCAGTGAACTTGGTCCCACGGAGGGCTACACCTTC. It specifies CASSELGPTEGYTF.

This clonotype has at least ten counts. The CDR3 DNA reads TGTGCCTGTCGGGGGGGTCCGAACACTGAAGCTTTCTTT. Its protein product is CACRGGPNTEAFF. The chain uses TRBV7-8 and TRBJ1-1; a possible D gene is TRBD1 (5 bases). Trimming pared 11 bases from V and 1 base from J, leaving 14 bases between. The CDR3 is 13 amino acids. Germline CDR1 and CDR2: SGHVS and FQNEAQ.

Many counts were recorded for this clonotype. V is TRBV7-2 and J is TRBJ2-7; TRBD2 might be the D (6 bases). V was pared by 4 bases and J by 6 bases, with 16 bases between. This CDR3 region has 14 residues. CDR1 and CDR2 from the germline V gene are SGHTA and FQGNSA. The CDR3 region has the DNA TGTGCCAGCAGCTCACCTTCTGTGGGAGGCGAGCAGTACTTC. It codes for CASSSPSVGGEQYF.

In its sample, this clonotype was seen a few times. The junction departs from the called germline gene at one end, perhaps through a read error. The CDR3 DNA is TGTGCCAGTAGTGAATATAGCATCCAAGAGACCCAGTACTTC. It encodes CASSEYSIQETQYF. The genes are TRBV25-1 and TRBJ2-5; D is unclear. Germline V lookup: CDR1 MGHDK, CDR2 SYGVNS. The CDR3 covers 14 residues. Looking up the rest from reference TRBV25-1 and TRBJ2-5 gives the full variable domain: EADIYQTPRYLVIGTGKKITLECSQTMGHDKMYWYQQDPGMELHLIHYSYGVNSTEKGDLSSESTVSRIRTEHFPLTLESARPSHTSQYLCASSEYSIQETQYFGPGTRLLVL.

This clonotype was observed once. Being one base from a much bigger clone, this may be a read error. The V gene is TRBV6-1, the J gene TRBJ1-1; D might be TRBD1 (6 bases). Germline V gives CDR1 MNHNS, CDR2 SASEGT. The CDR3 length is 18 residues. CDR3 DNA sequence: TGTGCCAGCGGTGAAGGCGTGACAGGAGATAGCATGAACACTGAAGCTTTCTTT. It codes for CASGEGVTGDSMNTEAFF.

This clonotype has ten or more counts. The chain is built from TRBV3-1 and TRBJ1-1; D is unclear. Germline V gene sequence: CDR1 LGHDT, CDR2 YNNKEL (reference sequence). The CDR3 is 14 amino acids. Trimming took 5 bases from V and 5 from J, leaving 15 bases between them. The CDR3 bases are TGTGCCAGCAGCTTGGACGTATCTTATACTGAAGCTTTCTTT. This sequence encodes CASSLDVSYTEAFF. The full variable domain, completed using reference TRBV3-1 and TRBJ1-1, is DTAVSQTPKYLVTQMGNDKSIKCEQNLGHDTMYWYKQDSKKFLKIMFSYNNKELIINETVPNRFSPKSPDKAHLNLHINSLELGDSAVYFCASSLDVSYTEAFFGQGTRLTVV.

This clonotype was counted once. The J gene is TRBJ2-1, the V gene TRBV6-1; TRBD2 agrees at 9 bases. This CDR3 is built from 16 residues. Trimming cost V 3 bases and J 10 bases; bases outside gene matches: 13. Germline V gene sequence: CDR1 MNHNS, CDR2 SASEGT. The CDR3 nucleotides read TGTGCCAGCAGTGACGCCCCGGGACTAGCCCCAAAAGAGCAGTTCTTC. This translates into CASSDAPGLAPKEQFF.

In this sample, this clonotype turned up a few times. The V gene is TRBV6-2 or TRBV6-3, the J gene TRBJ2-2; D is possibly TRBD2 (6 bases). The CDR3 is made up of 13 amino acids. Germline CDR1 and CDR2: MNHEY and SVGEGT. V was trimmed by 2 bases and J by 6 bases, leaving 7 bases between them. The CDR3 coding sequence is TGTGCCAGCAGTTACGAGCGGGCCGGGGAGCTGTTTTTT. Protein product: CASSYERAGELFF.

This clonotype has more than one count but fewer than ten. Germline and junction disagree at one end, which may indicate a read error. This sequence joins TRBV6-1 and TRBJ2-1, with 11 bases matching TRBD1. CDR3 size: 15 residues. Per the germline V gene, CDR1 is MNHNS and CDR2 is SASEGT. CDR3: CASTADRGPLNGQFF. For the CDR3, the DNA is TGTGCCAGCACCGCGGACAGGGGGCCTTTGAATGGGCAGTTCTTC.

The J gene is TRBJ2-7, the V gene TRBV30; D remains ambiguous. Germline V gives CDR1 GTSNPN, CDR2 SVGIG (reference sequence). This CDR3 comprises 19 residues. V lost 3 bases, J lost 7 bases, and 34 bases lay in between. CDR3 protein: CAWRADRARTTRKFREQYF. For the CDR3, the DNA is TGTGCCTGGAGGGCGGATAGGGCCCGAACCACCCGTAAATTCAGAGAGCAGTACTTC.

This chain uses TRBV18 with TRBJ2-5; unclear D gene. The germline V gene encodes CDR1 KGHSH and CDR2 LQKENI. Trimming shortened V by 3 bases and J by 5 bases, and 16 bases separated the two germline ends. The CDR3 contains 15 residues. The CDR3 DNA reads as TGTGCCAGCTCACCTTCTTCGAGCAGCGCGGAGACCCAGTACTTC. It specifies CASSPSSSSAETQYF.

This clonotype was found a few times. This sequence joins TRBV10-3 and TRBJ2-7; maybe TRBD1 (5 bases). CDR1 is ENHRY, CDR2 SYGVKD, per germline. The CDR3 length is 12 residues. The ends were cut back, 3 bases at V and 5 bases at J, with 8 bases in the middle. CDR3 in amino acids: CAISDDRDEQYF. As DNA, the CDR3 is TGTGCCATCAGTGACGACAGAGACGAGCAGTACTTC.

This clonotype has a handful of counts. The chain joins TRBV15 to TRBJ2-5; possible D gene TRBD2, 5 bases. Germline CDR1 LNHNV, CDR2 YYDKDF (reference sequence). CDR3 length: 14 amino acids. V gave up 6 bases and J gave up 9 bases, with 20 bases separating them. The CDR3 is CATRGSGRDGSQYF. The CDR3, as DNA: TGTGCCACCAGAGGGAGTGGGCGAGACGGGTCCCAGTACTTC.

A note on this clonotype: This may arise from a read error, as a much more abundant clone is one base away. Here the CDR3 DNA reads TGTGCCAGCAGCTATTCATCGGGACAGGCTAATGAGCAGTTCTTC. Amino acid sequence: CASSYSSGQANEQFF. The chain carries TRBV11-2 and TRBJ2-1; 8 bases match TRBD1. Germline V gives CDR1 SGHAT, CDR2 FQNNGV. This CDR3 contains 15 residues. V trimming: 4 bases; J trimming: 7 bases; junction bases outside the gene matches: 9. Variable domain in full (rest from reference TRBV11-2 and TRBJ2-1): EAGVAQSPRYKIIEKRQSVAFWCNPISGHATLYWYQQILGQGPKLLIQFQNNGVVDDSQLPKDRFSAERLKGVDSTLKIQPAKLEDSAVYLCASSYSSGQANEQFFGPGTRLTVL.

This clonotype was counted at least ten times. The rearrangement links TRBV11-2 to TRBJ1-1; the D gene is possibly TRBD1 (5 bases). V was cut by 4 bases and J by 1 base, with 10 bases left in between. Germline values: CDR1 SGHAT, CDR2 FQNNGV. This CDR3 spans 14 amino acids. Here the CDR3 reads CASSSRDGNTEAFF. The CDR3 DNA sequence: TGTGCCAGCAGCTCCAGGGATGGGAACACTGAAGCTTTCTTT.

This clonotype has ten or more counts. The chain links TRBV28 to TRBJ2-3, with 9 bases aligning to TRBD1. Trimming removed 4 bases from V and 3 bases from J; junction bases left unmatched: 8. The CDR3 length is 16 residues. Germline V lookup: CDR1 MDHEN, CDR2 SYDVKM. The CDR3 DNA reads TGTGCCAGCAGTTCGCCCAGGACAGGGGCGACAGATACGCAGTATTTT. Protein sequence: CASSSPRTGATDTQYF.